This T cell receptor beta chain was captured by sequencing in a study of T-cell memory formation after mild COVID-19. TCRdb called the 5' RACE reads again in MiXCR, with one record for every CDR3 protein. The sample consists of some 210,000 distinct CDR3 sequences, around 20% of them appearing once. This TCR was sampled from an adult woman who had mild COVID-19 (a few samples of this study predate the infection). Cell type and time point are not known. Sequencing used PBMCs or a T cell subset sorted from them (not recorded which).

CDR3 bases: TGTGCCAGCAGCTTAGCTAGGGGTCCTGGCTACACCTTC. It specifies CASSLARGPGYTF. The V gene is TRBV7-2, the J gene TRBJ1-2, with D possibly TRBD1 on 5 matching bases. Germline V CDR1 and CDR2: SGHTA, FQGNSA. V lost 0 bases, J lost 7 bases, and 9 bases lay in between. The CDR3 loop spans 13 amino acids.